This T cell receptor (beta chain) was profiled in a study of T cells in Graves' hyperthyroidism and ophthalmopathy. For the study at large: Sampling of peripheral blood happened at initial diagnosis, prior to any treatment.

The table lists this clonotype with many counts. V was clipped by 1 base and J by 6 bases, with 8 bases between them. The CDR3 spans 12 residues. Germline V CDR1 and CDR2: SGDLS, YYNGEE. The source material, RNA transcripts, was used to amplify TCR beta CDR3 regions. First-round RT-PCR targeting the TCR CDR3 was performed with the HTBI primer set. TCRdb ran MiXCR on the multiplex PCR reads and lists one entry per CDR3 protein. The top ten hold 4.3% of the sample, which has hundreds of thousands of distinct CDR3 sequences, roughly 14% seen once. The chain carries TRBV9 and TRBJ2-7; either TRBD1 or TRBD2 may fit D (5 bases each). The receptor comes from a woman aged 40 to 50 with Graves' ophthalmopathy. Specimen: blood. The CDR3 protein is CASSVKGTEQYF. The CDR3 region has the DNA TGTGCCAGCAGCGTAAAGGGGACCGAGCAGTACTTC. The full variable domain, with the rest looked up from reference TRBV9 and TRBJ2-7, is DSGVTQTPKHLITATGQRVTLRCSPRSGDLSVYWYQQSLDQGLQFLIQYYNGEERAKGNILERFSAQQFPDLHSELNLSSLELGDSALYFCASSVKGTEQYFGPGTRLTVT.